This TCR beta chain was identified in a study of blood T cell repertoires in COVID-19. The V gene's germline CDR1 is SNHLY and CDR2 FYNNEI. With 6 bases removed from V and 5 bases from J, the gap between germline ends came to 14 bases. The CDR3 contains 13 residues. Source study methods: From reference gene primer amplification, estimates of nucleated cell counts were derived. TCRdb's table, derived via immunoSEQ multiplex PCR, lists solely in-frame clones and lacks some. For V, J and clone size, that table is used; D and trimming come from the DNA. The sample includes around 190,000 clones, about 80% seen only once; the top ten take around 7.9%.

This chain joins TRBV2 and TRBJ2-7; a possible D gene is TRBD2 (5 bases). The sample comprised peripheral blood. This clonotype was sampled from a woman aged 50 to 60 with active or convalescent COVID-19. The CDR3 coding sequence is TGTGCCAGCAGGCCAGAGGGAGCCCACGAGCAGTACTTC. This sequence encodes CASRPEGAHEQYF.